This TCR beta chain was identified during a study of shared clonotypes between healthy human individuals. General study results and limits: It was observed that 5% to 6.5% of naive CD4 clonotypes were shared across a handful of donors.

Deletions cut 2 bases from V and 8 bases from J, with 16 bases between. CDR3 length equals 15 residues. Germline V gene lookup returns CDR1 MNHEY and CDR2 SMNVEV (reference sequence). Naive-designated CD8 cells lacked CD45RO, were positively enriched for CCR7, and omitted terminally differentiated effector memory CD45RA+ cells. Worth noting for this clone: Its antigen is unidentified.

Assay used: immunoSEQ multiplex PCR; TCRdb lists only in-frame clones, some missing. The sample lists roughly 600,000 clones; about 98% were seen once. The V call is TRBV27, the J call TRBJ2-1; possible D gene TRBD2, 10 bases. Sequencing input: naive CD8+ T cells sorted from blood. The receptor was derived from a man aged 25 to 40 in good health. The CDR3 loop is CASSLGTGTSDEQFF. As DNA, the CDR3 is TGTGCCAGCAGTTTAGGGACAGGGACTAGCGATGAGCAGTTCTTC.